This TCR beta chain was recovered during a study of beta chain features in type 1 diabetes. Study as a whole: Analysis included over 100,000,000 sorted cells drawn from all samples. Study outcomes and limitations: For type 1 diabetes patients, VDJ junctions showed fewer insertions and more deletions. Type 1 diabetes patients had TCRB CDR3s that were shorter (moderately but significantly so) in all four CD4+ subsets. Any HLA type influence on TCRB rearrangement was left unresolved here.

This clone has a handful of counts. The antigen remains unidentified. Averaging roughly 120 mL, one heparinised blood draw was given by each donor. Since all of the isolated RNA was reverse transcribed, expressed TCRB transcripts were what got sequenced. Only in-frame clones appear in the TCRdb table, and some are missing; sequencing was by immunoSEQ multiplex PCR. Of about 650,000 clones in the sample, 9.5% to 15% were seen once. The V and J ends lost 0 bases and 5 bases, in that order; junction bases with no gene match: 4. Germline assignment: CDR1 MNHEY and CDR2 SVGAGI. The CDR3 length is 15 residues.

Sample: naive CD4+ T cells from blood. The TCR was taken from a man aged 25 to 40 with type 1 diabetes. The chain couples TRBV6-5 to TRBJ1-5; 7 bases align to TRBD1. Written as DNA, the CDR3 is TGTGCCAGCAGTTACTCGAACAGGGGAGATCAGCCCCAGCATTTT. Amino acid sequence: CASSYSNRGDQPQHF.